This T cell receptor (beta chain) is from a study of radiotherapy plus CTLA-4 blockade in lung cancer. Study summary: Overall, roughly 17% of patients showed an objective response, while approximately 28% attained disease control.

Libraries were prepared by immunoSEQ multiplex PCR; TCRdb keeps only in-frame clonotypes and omits some of them. The data hold about 62,000 clones, with 70% to 80% observed a single time. The study gave focal radiation plus ipilimumab CTLA-4 blockade to patients with chemo-refractory metastatic non-small-cell lung cancer. The CDR3 has 14 amino acids. V was pared by 2 bases and J by 11 bases, with 19 bases between. CDR1 is SEHNR and CDR2 is FQNEAQ in the germline V gene (reference sequence). Study findings and constraints: Increased serum interferon-beta after radiation also reportedly predicted response strongly. An expansion of tumor-derived TCR clones occurred in blood after radiotherapy plus ipilimumab.

In regard to this clone: Antigen unknown.

The receptor was derived from a human donor with non-small cell lung cancer who had a complete response to radiotherapy plus ipilimumab. The V and J genes are TRBV7-9 and TRBJ2-7; D is perhaps TRBD2 (7 bases). The sample here was peripheral blood, taken from a patient treated with radiotherapy plus ipilimumab. The CDR3, as DNA: TGTGCCAGCAGCTTAATGTCCGGGGGGCAACCTAAGTACTTC. Translated, it gives CASSLMSGGQPKYF.